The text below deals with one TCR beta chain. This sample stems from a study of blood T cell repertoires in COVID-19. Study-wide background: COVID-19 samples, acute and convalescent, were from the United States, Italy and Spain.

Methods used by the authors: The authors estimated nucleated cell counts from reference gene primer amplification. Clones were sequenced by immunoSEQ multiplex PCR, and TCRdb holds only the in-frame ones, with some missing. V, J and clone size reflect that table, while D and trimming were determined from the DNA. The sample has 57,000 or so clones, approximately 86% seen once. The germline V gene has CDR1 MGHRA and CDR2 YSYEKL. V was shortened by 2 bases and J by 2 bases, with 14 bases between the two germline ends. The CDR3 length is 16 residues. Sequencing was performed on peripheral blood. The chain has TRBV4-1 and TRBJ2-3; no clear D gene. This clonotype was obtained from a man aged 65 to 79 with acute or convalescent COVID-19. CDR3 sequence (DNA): TGCGCCAGCAGCCAAAACCCATCCTGGGCCACAGATACGCAGTATTTT. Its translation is CASSQNPSWATDTQYF.